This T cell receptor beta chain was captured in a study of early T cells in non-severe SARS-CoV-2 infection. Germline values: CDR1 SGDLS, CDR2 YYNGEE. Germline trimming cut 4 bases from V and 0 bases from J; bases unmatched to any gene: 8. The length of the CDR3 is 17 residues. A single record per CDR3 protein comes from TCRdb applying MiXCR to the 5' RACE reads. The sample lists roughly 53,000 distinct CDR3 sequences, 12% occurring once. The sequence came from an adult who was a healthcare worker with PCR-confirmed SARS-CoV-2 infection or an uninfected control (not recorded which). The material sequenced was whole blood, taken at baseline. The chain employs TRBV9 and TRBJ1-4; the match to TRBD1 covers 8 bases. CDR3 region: CASSPDRELATNEKLFF. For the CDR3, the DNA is TGTGCCAGCAGCCCGGACAGGGAATTAGCAACTAATGAAAAACTGTTTTTT.